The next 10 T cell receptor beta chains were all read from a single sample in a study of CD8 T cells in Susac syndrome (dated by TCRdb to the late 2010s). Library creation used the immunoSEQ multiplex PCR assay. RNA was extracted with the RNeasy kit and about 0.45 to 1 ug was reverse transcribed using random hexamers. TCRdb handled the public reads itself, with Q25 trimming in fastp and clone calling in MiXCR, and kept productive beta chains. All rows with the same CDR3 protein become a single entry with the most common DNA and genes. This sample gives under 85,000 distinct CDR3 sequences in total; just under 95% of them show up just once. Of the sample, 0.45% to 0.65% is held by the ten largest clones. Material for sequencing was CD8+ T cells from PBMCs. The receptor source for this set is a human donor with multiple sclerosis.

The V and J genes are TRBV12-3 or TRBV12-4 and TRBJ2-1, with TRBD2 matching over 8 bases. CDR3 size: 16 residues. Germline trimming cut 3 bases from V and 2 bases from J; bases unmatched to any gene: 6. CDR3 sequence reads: CASSFGGRTPYNEQFF. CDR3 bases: TGTGCCAGCAGTTTCGGCGGGAGGACCCCCTACAATGAGCAGTTCTTC.

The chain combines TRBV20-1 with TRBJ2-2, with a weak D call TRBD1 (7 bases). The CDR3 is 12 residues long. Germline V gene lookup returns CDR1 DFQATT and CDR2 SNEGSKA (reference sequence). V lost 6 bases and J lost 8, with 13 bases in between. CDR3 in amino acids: CSAETGRGELFF. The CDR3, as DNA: TGCAGTGCAGAGACAGGGAGGGGGGAGCTGTTTTTT.

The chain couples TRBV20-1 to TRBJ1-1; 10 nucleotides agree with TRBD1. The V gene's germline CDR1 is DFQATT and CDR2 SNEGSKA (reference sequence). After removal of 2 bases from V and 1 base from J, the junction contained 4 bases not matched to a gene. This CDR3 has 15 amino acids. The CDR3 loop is CSARWRDRGNTEAFF. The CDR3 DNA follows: TGCAGTGCTAGATGGCGGGACAGGGGGAACACTGAAGCTTTCTTT.

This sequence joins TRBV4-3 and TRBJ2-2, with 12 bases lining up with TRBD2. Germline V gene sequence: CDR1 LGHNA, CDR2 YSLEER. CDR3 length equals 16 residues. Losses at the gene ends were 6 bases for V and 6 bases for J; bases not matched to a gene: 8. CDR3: CASRTTSGGRAGELFF. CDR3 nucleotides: TGCGCCAGCAGAACTACTAGCGGGGGGCGCGCCGGGGAGCTGTTTTTT.

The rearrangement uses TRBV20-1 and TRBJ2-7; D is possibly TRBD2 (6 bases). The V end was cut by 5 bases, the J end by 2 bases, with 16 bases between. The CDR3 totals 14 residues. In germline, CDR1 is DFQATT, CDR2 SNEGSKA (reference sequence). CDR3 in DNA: TGCAGTGCTGGAGGGAGATTCGCGACCTACGAGCAGTACTTC. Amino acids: CSAGGRFATYEQYF.

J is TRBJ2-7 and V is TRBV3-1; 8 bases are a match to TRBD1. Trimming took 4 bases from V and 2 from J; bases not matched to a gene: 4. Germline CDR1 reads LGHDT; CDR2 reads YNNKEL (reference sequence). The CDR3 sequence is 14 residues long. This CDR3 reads CASSPGQAPYEQYF. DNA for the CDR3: TGTGCCAGCAGCCCGGGACAGGCCCCCTACGAGCAGTACTTC.

The CDR3 loop reads CASSSPPIAYEQYF. The DNA of the CDR3 is TGTGCCAGCAGCTCCCCCCCGATTGCCTACGAGCAGTACTTC. The chain carries TRBV7-9 and TRBJ2-7; no clear D gene. The germline V gene has CDR1 SEHNR and CDR2 FQNEAQ (reference sequence). This CDR3 has 14 amino acids. Trimming pared 4 bases from V and 2 bases from J, leaving 12 bases between.

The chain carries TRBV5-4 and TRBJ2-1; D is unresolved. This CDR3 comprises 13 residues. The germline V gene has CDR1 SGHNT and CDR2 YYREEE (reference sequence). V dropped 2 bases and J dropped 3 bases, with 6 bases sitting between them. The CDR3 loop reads CASSLADYNEQFF. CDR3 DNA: TGTGCCAGCAGCTTAGCAGACTACAATGAGCAGTTCTTC.

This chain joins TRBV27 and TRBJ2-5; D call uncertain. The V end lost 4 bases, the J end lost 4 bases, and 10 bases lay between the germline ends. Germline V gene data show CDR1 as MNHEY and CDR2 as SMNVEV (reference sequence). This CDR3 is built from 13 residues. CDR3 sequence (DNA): TGTGCCAGCAGTTCCAATATACGAGAGACCCAGTACTTC. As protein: CASSSNIRETQYF.

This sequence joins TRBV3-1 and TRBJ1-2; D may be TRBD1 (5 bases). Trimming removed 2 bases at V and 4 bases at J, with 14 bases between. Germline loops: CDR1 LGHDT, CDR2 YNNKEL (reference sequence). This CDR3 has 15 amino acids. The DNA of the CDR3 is TGTGCCAGCAGCCAAATAGAGGGGATGGGCTATGGCTACACCTTC. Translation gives CASSQIEGMGYGYTF.